This T cell receptor (beta chain) was obtained from a study of blood T cell repertoires in COVID-19. Study information: Both acute and convalescent COVID-19 samples were obtained from the United States, Italy and Spain.

Measured with immunoSEQ multiplex PCR; TCRdb has only the in-frame clones, and not every one. This table holds roughly 200,000 clones, roughly nine tenths found once. This clone is a singleton in its sample. V was clipped by 5 bases and J by 4 bases, with 16 bases between them. Germline loops: CDR1 SGHNT, CDR2 YENEEA. The CDR3 is made up of 15 amino acids. This study enrolled people aged 18 to 89 from about two dozen US geographic areas. Participant reports of clinical history set cohort assignment. This chain joins TRBV11-3 and TRBJ2-3; TRBD1 is a possible D gene (7 bases). Sequencing input: PBMCs or T cells enriched from blood (not recorded which). The receptor was isolated from a woman aged 40 to 50 with acute COVID-19. The CDR3 spells CASSRHQGEADTQYF. The DNA of the CDR3 is TGTGCCAGCAGCCGTCACCAGGGGGAGGCAGATACGCAGTATTTT.